This entry lists 11 T cell receptor beta chains sequenced from one sample in a study of T cell repertoires in cytomegalovirus infection (dated by TCRdb to the late 2010s). The sequencing machine was an Illumina HiSeq 1500. Through fastp at Q25 and MiXCR, TCRdb rebuilt clones from the public reads, retaining in-frame beta chains. Rows are unified per CDR3 protein, each entry keeping the most common DNA and genes. For this sample there are a few hundred thousand distinct CDR3 sequences; 17% appear just once. Of the sample, more than 10% falls within the top ten clones. The sequenced sample consisted of PBMCs. These receptors all come from a human donor in good health (CMV status not recorded). Some clones in this sample may be carry-over from other donors' samples.

The rearrangement uses TRBV20-1 and TRBJ1-5; TRBD1 aligns across 8 bases. Trimming took 5 bases from V and 2 from J; bases not matched to a gene: 5. Germline V gene data show CDR1 as DFQATT and CDR2 as SNEGSKA (reference sequence). The CDR3 covers 14 residues. CDR3 sequence (DNA): TGCAGTGCTCTGGGCAGGGGGCGCAATCAGCCCCAGCATTTT. Its translation is CSALGRGRNQPQHF.

The chain links TRBV28 to TRBJ2-6; D is tentatively TRBD1 or TRBD2 (5 bases each). The CDR3 covers 18 residues. The V end was cut by 3 bases, the J end by 0 bases, with 15 bases between. Germline CDR1 is MDHEN and CDR2 is SYDVKM. CDR3 amino acids: CASSLFEGKSSGANVLTF. The DNA of the CDR3 is TGTGCCAGCAGTTTGTTCGAGGGGAAGAGCTCTGGGGCCAACGTCCTGACTTTC.

V and J are TRBV28 and TRBJ2-1, with D maybe TRBD1 (6 bases). Deletions cut 3 bases from V and 11 bases from J, with 14 bases between. Germline CDR1 reads MDHEN; CDR2 reads SYDVKM. This CDR3 is 13 amino acids long. The CDR3 protein is CASSFGQGLQQFF. For the CDR3, the DNA is TGTGCCAGCAGTTTTGGGCAGGGGCTTCAGCAGTTCTTC.

This clonotype was seen a few times. The DNA of the CDR3 is TGCAGTGCTAGAGAGCGCACCTATGGCTACACCTTC. Translation: CSARERTYGYTF. The V gene is TRBV20-1, the J gene TRBJ1-2, with D unresolved. Germline assignment: CDR1 DFQATT and CDR2 SNEGSKA (reference sequence). Trimming shortened V by 0 bases and J by 4 bases, and 6 bases separated the two germline ends. The CDR3 has 12 residues.

A few counts support this clonotype. A much bigger clone sits one base away, suggesting this may be a read error. Written as DNA, the CDR3 is TGTGCCAGCAGCGGGGGACAGAACACTGAAGCTTTCTTT. Its protein is CASSGGQNTEAFF. V gene TRBV7-2 combines with J gene TRBJ1-1; maybe TRBD1 (6 bases). Germline V gives CDR1 SGHTA, CDR2 FQGNSA. This CDR3 contains 13 residues. Trimming removed 5 bases at V and 1 base at J, with 8 bases between.

This clonotype was counted many times. The chain carries TRBV7-9 and TRBJ1-1, with D maybe TRBD1 (6 bases). V lost 3 bases to trimming and J lost 4 bases, with 12 bases between them. CDR3 length: 14 amino acids. CDR1 is SEHNR, CDR2 FQNEAQ, per germline (reference sequence). CDR3 loop: CASSFTTRGTEAFF. The DNA for the CDR3 is TGTGCCAGCAGCTTTACGACCAGGGGCACTGAAGCTTTCTTT.

This clonotype showed up many times. This chain joins TRBV7-9 and TRBJ1-3, with TRBD1 as a possible D gene (6 bases). CDR1 SEHNR and CDR2 FQNEAQ come from the germline V gene (reference sequence). The CDR3 covers 17 residues. V was pared by 2 bases and J by 3 bases, with 17 bases between. CDR3: CASSLRDKLEGGNTIYF. CDR3 coding DNA: TGTGCCAGCAGCTTAAGGGACAAGCTGGAGGGTGGAAACACCATATATTTT. The full variable domain, in which reference TRBV7-9 and TRBJ1-3 provide the parts outside the CDR3, is DTGVSQNPRHKITKRGQNVTFRCDPISEHNRLYWYRQTLGQGPEFLTYFQNEAQLEKSRLLSDRFSAERPKGSFSTLEIQRTEQGDSAMYLCASSLRDKLEGGNTIYFGEGSWLTVV.

This clonotype was seen more than once but under ten times. The gene calls are TRBV4-3 and TRBJ1-2; the match to TRBD1 covers 8 bases. V shed 5 bases and J 6 bases; nucleotides not matched to a gene: 11. This CDR3 contains 15 residues. From germline, CDR1 is LGHNA and CDR2 YSLEER. This chain's CDR3 is CASSSQIDRGHGYTF. The CDR3 DNA reads TGCGCCAGCAGCAGCCAGATAGACAGGGGACATGGCTACACCTTC.

This clonotype was detected many times. V usage is TRBV7-2 and J usage is TRBJ2-7, with 7 bases that match TRBD2. The V gene end was trimmed by 0 bases and the J gene end by 3 bases; junction bases not matched to a gene: 5. The CDR3 spans 15 residues. Per germline, CDR1 SGHTA and CDR2 FQGNSA. The CDR3 is CASSLAPSGVYEQYF. In DNA form, the CDR3 reads TGTGCCAGCAGCTTAGCGCCGAGCGGGGTCTACGAGCAGTACTTC.

This clonotype was recorded a few times. The chain links TRBV10-3 to TRBJ1-1; perhaps TRBD1 as D (6 bases). The V gene lost 4 bases and the J gene lost 0 bases, with 18 bases spanning the gap. Germline CDR1 and CDR2: ENHRY and SYGVKD. This CDR3 is 17 amino acids long. The CDR3 sequence is CAISGWGQKVMNTEAFF. The CDR3 region has the DNA TGTGCCATCAGTGGATGGGGGCAGAAGGTCATGAACACTGAAGCTTTCTTT.

In its sample, this clonotype was seen a few times. V usage is TRBV5-6 and J usage is TRBJ1-2; D is possibly TRBD1 (6 bases). Germline lookup yields CDR1 SGHDT and CDR2 YYEEEE. The CDR3 has 14 residues. V was clipped by 6 bases and J by 6 bases, with 18 bases between them. The CDR3 nucleotides read TGTGCCAGCACCCAACAGGGAGGGAGTGATGGCTACACCTTC. Translating gives CASTQQGGSDGYTF.